This T cell receptor (beta chain) was recovered during a study of cytomegalovirus exposure and HLA in healthy donors. The overall study: Earlier findings included roughly 100 million unique TCR beta sequences obtained from 150 million to 200 million T cells. Whole-study findings and limits: Three chains linked to CMV were shown in vitro to be specific for CMV antigens. For TCR beta chains, V- and J-gene trimming was later linked to a missense DCLRE1C variant. Roughly even sequencing depth across donors was the assumption behind the presence/absence analyses.

On this clone: As yet, its antigen is unknown.

Per germline, CDR1 SGHDT and CDR2 YYEEEE. The CDR3 is 17 amino acids. The ends lost 1 base at V and 2 bases at J; junction bases unmatched: 7. Primers included in the PCR were 60 Vbeta and 13 Jbeta primers. Using immunoSEQ multiplex PCR, the repertoire was profiled, and TCRdb retains in-frame clones only, with some absent. Here the sample spans about 140,000 clones, roughly three quarters being singletons. The sequencing sample was made of PBMCs. The chain recombines TRBV5-6 with TRBJ1-2; 11 positions match TRBD1. The source of this sequence is a man aged 30 to 45 in good health and CMV-seronegative. CDR3 loop: CASSLWGQGVLNYGYTF. CDR3 DNA: TGTGCCAGCAGCTTGTGGGGACAGGGGGTTCTAAACTATGGCTACACCTTC. The whole variable domain, filled in from reference TRBV5-6 and TRBJ1-2, reads DAGVTQSPTHLIKTRGQQVTLRCSPKSGHDTVSWYQQALGQGPQFIFQYYEEEERQRGNFPDRFSGHQFPNYSSELNVNALLLGDSALYLCASSLWGQGVLNYGYTFGSGTRLTVV.